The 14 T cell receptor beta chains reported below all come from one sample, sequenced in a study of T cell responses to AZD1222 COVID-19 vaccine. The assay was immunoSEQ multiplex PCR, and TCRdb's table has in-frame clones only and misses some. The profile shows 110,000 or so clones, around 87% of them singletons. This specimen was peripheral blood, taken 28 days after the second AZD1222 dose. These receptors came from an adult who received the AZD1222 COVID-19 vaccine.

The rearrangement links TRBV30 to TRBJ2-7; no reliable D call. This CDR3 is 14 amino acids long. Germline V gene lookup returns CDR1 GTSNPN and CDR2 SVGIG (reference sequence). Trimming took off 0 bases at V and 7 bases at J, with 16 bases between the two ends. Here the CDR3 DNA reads TGTGCCTGGAGTGTAGGTTCTGGGCGTGGGGAGCAGTACTTC. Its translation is CAWSVGSGRGEQYF.

Written as DNA, the CDR3 is TGTGCCTGGAGCCCACCCGACAGTCTTAATTCACCCCTCCACTTT. Amino acid sequence: CAWSPPDSLNSPLHF. This chain links TRBV30 with TRBJ1-6, with a tentative D call TRBD1 (5 bases). V was pared by 3 bases and J by 6 bases, with 15 bases between. This CDR3 has 15 residues. The germline gives CDR1 GTSNPN, CDR2 SVGIG (reference sequence).

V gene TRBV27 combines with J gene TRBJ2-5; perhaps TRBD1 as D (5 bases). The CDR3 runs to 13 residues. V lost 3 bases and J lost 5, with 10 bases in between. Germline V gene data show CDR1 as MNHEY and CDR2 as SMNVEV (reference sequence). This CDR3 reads CASSFRTRETQYF. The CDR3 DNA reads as TGTGCCAGCAGTTTCCGGACACGGGAGACCCAGTACTTC.

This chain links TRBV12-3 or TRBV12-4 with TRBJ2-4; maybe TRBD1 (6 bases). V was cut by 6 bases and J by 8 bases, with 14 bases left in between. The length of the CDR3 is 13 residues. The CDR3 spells CASSARQVDIQYF. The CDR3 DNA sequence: TGTGCCAGCAGCGCCCGACAGGTGGACATTCAGTACTTC.

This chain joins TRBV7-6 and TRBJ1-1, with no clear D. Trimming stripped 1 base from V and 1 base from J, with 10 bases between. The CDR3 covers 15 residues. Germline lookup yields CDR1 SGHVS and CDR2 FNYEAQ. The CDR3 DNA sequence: TGTGCCAGCAGCTTAGGACCATCGGCGAACACTGAAGCTTTCTTT. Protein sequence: CASSLGPSANTEAFF. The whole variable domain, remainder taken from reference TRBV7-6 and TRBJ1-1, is GAGVSQSPRYKVTKRGQDVALRCDPISGHVSLYWYRQALGQGPEFLTYFNYEAQQDKSGLPNDRFSAERPEGSISTLTIQRTEQRDSAMYRCASSLGPSANTEAFFGQGTRLTVV.

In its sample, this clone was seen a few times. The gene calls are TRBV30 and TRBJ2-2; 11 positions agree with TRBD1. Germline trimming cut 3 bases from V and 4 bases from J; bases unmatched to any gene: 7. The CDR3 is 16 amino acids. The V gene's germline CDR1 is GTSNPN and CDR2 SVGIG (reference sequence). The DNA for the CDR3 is TGTGCCTGGAGGCCCTTTGGGACAGGGGGCACCGGGGAGCTGTTTTTT. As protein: CAWRPFGTGGTGELFF.

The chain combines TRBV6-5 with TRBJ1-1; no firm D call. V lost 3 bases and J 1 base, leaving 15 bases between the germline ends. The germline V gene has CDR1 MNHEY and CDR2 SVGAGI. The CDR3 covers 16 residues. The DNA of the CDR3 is TGTGCCAGCAGTTATAAGGTGGCGATAGGGAACACTGAAGCTTTCTTT. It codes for CASSYKVAIGNTEAFF.

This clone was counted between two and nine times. The CDR3 DNA reads as TGCAGCGCCTCAGGTCCCAACTATGGCTACACCTTC. This encodes CSASGPNYGYTF. The chain employs TRBV29-1 and TRBJ1-2; D is unresolved. The V gene's germline CDR1 is SQVTM and CDR2 ANQGSEA. The ends were cut back, 7 bases at V and 2 bases at J, with 11 bases in the middle. The CDR3 is made up of 12 amino acids.

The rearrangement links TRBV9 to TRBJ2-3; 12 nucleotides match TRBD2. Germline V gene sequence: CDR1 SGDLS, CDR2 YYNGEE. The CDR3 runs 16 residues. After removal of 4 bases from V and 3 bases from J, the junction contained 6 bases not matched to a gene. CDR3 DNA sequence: TGTGCCAGCAGCTCGCGACTAGCGGGAGAAACAGATACGCAGTATTTT. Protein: CASSSRLAGETDTQYF.

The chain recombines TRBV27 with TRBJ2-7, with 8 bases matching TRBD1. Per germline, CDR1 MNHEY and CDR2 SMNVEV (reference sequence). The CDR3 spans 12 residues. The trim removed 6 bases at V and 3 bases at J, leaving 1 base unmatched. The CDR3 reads CASRTGDYEQYF. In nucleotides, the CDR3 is TGTGCCAGCAGGACAGGGGACTACGAGCAGTACTTC.

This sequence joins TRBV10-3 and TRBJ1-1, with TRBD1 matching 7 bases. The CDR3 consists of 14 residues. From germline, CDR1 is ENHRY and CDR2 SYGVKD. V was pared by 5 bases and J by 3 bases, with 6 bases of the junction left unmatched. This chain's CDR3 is CAISTQGVDTEAFF. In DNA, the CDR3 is TGTGCCATCAGTACCCAGGGGGTAGACACTGAAGCTTTCTTT.

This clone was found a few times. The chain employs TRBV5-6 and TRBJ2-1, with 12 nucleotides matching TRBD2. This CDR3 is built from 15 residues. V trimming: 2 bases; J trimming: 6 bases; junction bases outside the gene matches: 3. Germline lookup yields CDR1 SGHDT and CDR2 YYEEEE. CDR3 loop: CASSLGTSGFNEQFF. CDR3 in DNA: TGTGCCAGCAGCTTAGGGACTAGCGGGTTCAATGAGCAGTTCTTC.

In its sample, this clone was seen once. CDR3 sequence (DNA): TGTGCCAGCAGCGCCCATCCCCAAACAGGGTGGGACACTGAAGCTTTCTTT. Translation: CASSAHPQTGWDTEAFF. The rearrangement links TRBV6-2 or TRBV6-3 to TRBJ1-1; D perhaps matches TRBD1 (6 bases). V shed 6 bases and J shed 3 bases, with 23 bases lying between them. This CDR3 is 17 amino acids long. From germline, CDR1 is MNHEY and CDR2 SVGEGT.

CDR3 region: CASSLIGPDYEQYF. CDR3 bases: TGTGCCAGCAGTTTAATAGGGCCAGACTACGAGCAGTACTTC. This sequence joins TRBV28 and TRBJ2-7; no reliable D call. This CDR3 contains 14 residues. Trimming took 2 bases from V and 3 from J, leaving 11 bases between them. In germline, CDR1 is MDHEN, CDR2 SYDVKM.